This T cell receptor beta chain was sequenced in a study of identical twins. Every one of the donors was a healthy Caucasian. This clonotype was recorded a few times. Antigen: not known. Each CDR3 protein is one row after TCRdb ran MiXCR on the 5' RACE reads. The sample has 1.5 million to 2 million distinct CDR3 sequences, around 33% seen once. Germline-derived CDR1 and CDR2 are KGHSY and FQNENV. The CDR3 has 14 amino acids. Unmatched junction bases numbered 5, after V lost 7 bases and J lost 4 bases. Study results and caveats: Not following the same donors, the study drew its conclusions from cross-sectional statistical analysis.

The source is a newborn girl in good health. This chain joins TRBV16 and TRBJ1-4, with TRBD1 identical over 8 bases. Sequences were obtained from cord blood. CDR3 amino acids: CASKRQGNNEKLFF. CDR3 sequence (DNA): TGTGCCAGCAAAAGACAGGGGAATAATGAAAAACTGTTTTTT. The variable domain in full, completed from reference TRBV16 and TRBJ1-4, reads GEEVAQTPKHLVRGEGQKAKLYCAPIKGHSYVFWYQQVLKNEFKFLISFQNENVFDETGMPKERFSAKCLPNSPCSLEIQATKLEDSAVYFCASKRQGNNEKLFFGSGTQLSVL.